This is a list of T cell receptor beta chains from one sample in a study of shared clonotypes between healthy human individuals. Libraries were prepared by immunoSEQ multiplex PCR; TCRdb keeps only in-frame clonotypes and omits some of them. This table has 2 million to 2.5 million clones, over 90% appearing once. The sequenced sample was naive CD4+ T cells from PBMCs. The receptors were gathered from a man between 18 and 35 years old in good health. Some clones in this sample may be carry-over from other donors' samples. Each CDR3 is given with its conserved first and last residue. D genes are given only for firm matches. The size of a clone is reported for some rows only, either as once, few or many, or as a class for expanded clones.

CDR3: CASTYGGSGELFF; DNA: TGCGCCAGCACCTACGGGGGTAGCGGGGAGCTGTTTTTT; J: TRBJ2-2; size: -; D: -; V: TRBV10-1
CDR3: CASSAQREGRTDTQYF; DNA: TGTGCCAGCAGTGCCCAGCGGGAGGGCCGCACAGATACGCAGTATTTT; J: TRBJ2-3; size: -; D: TRBD2; V: TRBV2
CDR3: CASSPPRTVKTGELFF; DNA: TGTGCCAGCTCACCCCCCCGGACAGTAAAAACCGGGGAGCTGTTTTTT; J: TRBJ2-2; size: -; D: -; V: TRBV18
CDR3: CASSSGNSYEQYF; DNA: TGTGCCAGCAGCTCGGGGAACTCCTACGAGCAGTACTTC; J: TRBJ2-7; size: -; D: -; V: TRBV7-9
CDR3: CASSYGDGDEAFF; DNA: TGTGCCAGCAGTTACGGGGACGGGGATGAAGCTTTCTTT; J: TRBJ1-1; size: -; D: -; V: TRBV6-6
CDR3: CSAKGYRTGGPYEQYF; DNA: TGCAGCGCAAAGGGCTACCGGACAGGGGGCCCCTACGAGCAGTACTTC; J: TRBJ2-7; size: -; D: TRBD1; V: TRBV29-1
CDR3: CASTRIGTGGNGYTF; DNA: TGTGCCAGCACCAGAATCGGGACAGGGGGCAATGGCTACACCTTC; J: TRBJ1-2; size: -; D: TRBD1; V: TRBV7-8
CDR3: CSANRGGVTDTQYF; DNA: TGCAGCGCCAACAGGGGAGGTGTGACAGATACGCAGTATTTT; J: TRBJ2-3; size: once; D: -; V: TRBV29-1
CDR3: CASSGLARTGEQYF; DNA: TGTGCCAGCAGCGGACTAGCGAGAACCGGCGAGCAGTACTTC; J: TRBJ2-7; size: -; D: TRBD2; V: TRBV2
CDR3: CASTPDYEQYF; DNA: TGTGCCAGCACACCGGACTACGAGCAGTACTTC; J: TRBJ2-7; size: -; D: -; V: TRBV2
CDR3: CASSSGPGTEAFF; DNA: TGTGCCAGCAGCTCTGGACCGGGGACTGAAGCTTTCTTT; J: TRBJ1-1; size: -; D: -; V: TRBV7-3
CDR3: CASSVAPQGRETQYF; DNA: TGTGCCAGCAGCGTAGCTCCACAGGGGCGAGAGACCCAGTACTTC; J: TRBJ2-5; size: -; D: TRBD1; V: TRBV9
CDR3: CASSLTASNTGELFF; DNA: TGCGCCAGCAGCTTGACGGCCTCGAACACCGGGGAGCTGTTTTTT; J: TRBJ2-2; size: -; D: -; V: TRBV5-1
CDR3: CASSPLRYTGELFF; DNA: TGTGCCAGCAGCCCACTACGATACACCGGGGAGCTGTTTTTT; J: TRBJ2-2; size: -; D: -; V: TRBV5-6
CDR3: CASTTIRQSNYGYTF; DNA: TGTGCCAGCACCACGATTCGACAGTCTAACTATGGCTACACCTTC; J: TRBJ1-2; size: once; D: -; V: TRBV2
CDR3: CASSLVDYGYTF; DNA: TGTGCCAGCAGCTTAGTAGACTATGGCTACACCTTC; J: TRBJ1-2; size: -; D: -; V: TRBV7-9
CDR3: CASSLASGSGYGTQYF; DNA: TGTGCCAGCAGCTTAGCTAGCGGGAGTGGGTATGGGACCCAGTACTTC; J: TRBJ2-5; size: -; D: TRBD2; V: TRBV11-2
CDR3: CASSLGEGLVQPQHF; DNA: TGTGCCAGCAGCTTGGGCGAGGGACTCGTTCAGCCCCAGCATTTT; J: TRBJ1-5; size: -; D: -; V: TRBV5-5
CDR3: CASRGQGSSGELFF; DNA: TGTGCCAGCAGGGGACAGGGTAGTTCCGGGGAGCTGTTTTTT; J: TRBJ2-2; size: -; D: TRBD1; V: TRBV2
CDR3: CASSRHRTDTQYF; DNA: TGTGCCAGCAGCCGTCACAGAACAGATACGCAGTATTTT; J: TRBJ2-3; size: -; D: -; V: TRBV7-9
CDR3: CASNPRALSEQFF; DNA: TGCGCCAGCAACCCTCGGGCGCTGAGTGAGCAGTTCTTC; J: TRBJ2-1; size: -; D: -; V: TRBV23-1
CDR3: CASSPRGQHNEQFF; DNA: TGTGCCAGCAGTCCCCGAGGACAGCACAATGAGCAGTTCTTC; J: TRBJ2-1; size: -; D: -; V: TRBV6-5
CDR3: CASSLDRSGELFF; DNA: TGTGCCAGCAGCTTAGATAGGTCCGGGGAGCTGTTTTTT; J: TRBJ2-2; size: -; D: -; V: TRBV13
CDR3: CASSLFLGGYTF; DNA: TGTGCCAGCAGCTTATTCCTGGGGGGCTACACCTTC; J: TRBJ1-2; size: -; D: -; V: TRBV7-2
CDR3: CASSQDPRGTRKNEQFF; DNA: TGCGCCAGCAGCCAAGATCCTCGGGGGACTAGGAAGAATGAGCAGTTCTTC; J: TRBJ2-1; size: -; D: TRBD2; V: TRBV4-3
CDR3: CASSVDSRPGELFF; DNA: TGTGCCAGCAGCGTAGATTCTCGGCCCGGGGAGCTGTTTTTT; J: TRBJ2-2; size: -; D: -; V: TRBV9
CDR3: CASSPHRASATGELFF; DNA: TGTGCCAGCTCACCTCACAGGGCGTCGGCCACCGGGGAGCTGTTTTTT; J: TRBJ2-2; size: once; D: -; V: TRBV18
CDR3: CASSQGPGRIETQYF; DNA: TGTGCCAGCAGCCAAGGACCCGGGAGGATAGAGACCCAGTACTTC; J: TRBJ2-5; size: -; D: TRBD2; V: TRBV14
CDR3: CASTGLARTNTGELFF; DNA: TGTGCCAGTACCGGACTAGCGCGAACAAACACCGGGGAGCTGTTTTTT; J: TRBJ2-2; size: -; D: TRBD2; V: TRBV19
CDR3: CAGRAGTNQPQHF; DNA: TGTGCCGGAAGGGCGGGGACCAATCAGCCCCAGCATTTT; J: TRBJ1-5; size: -; D: -; V: TRBV28
CDR3: CASSSDRGGRRETQYF; DNA: TGTGCCAGCAGCTCAGACCGTGGGGGGCGCAGAGAGACCCAGTACTTC; J: TRBJ2-5; size: -; D: -; V: TRBV5-6
CDR3: CASSLDRLSTDTQYF; DNA: TGTGCCAGCAGCTTAGATAGGCTAAGCACAGATACGCAGTATTTT; J: TRBJ2-3; size: -; D: -; V: TRBV11-3
CDR3: CASSLGGTGSNQPQHF; DNA: TGCGCCAGCAGCTTGGGGGGGACAGGTAGCAATCAGCCCCAGCATTTT; J: TRBJ1-5; size: once; D: TRBD1; V: TRBV5-1
CDR3: CASSLNRGQTEAFF; DNA: TGTGCCAGCAGCTTAAACAGGGGGCAAACTGAAGCTTTCTTT; J: TRBJ1-1; size: once; D: TRBD1; V: TRBV7-3
CDR3: CASSPSRQVPNSGNTIYF; DNA: TGTGCCAGCAGCCCAAGTCGACAGGTCCCGAACTCTGGAAACACCATATATTTT; J: TRBJ1-3; size: -; D: -; V: TRBV7-9
CDR3: CASSDPTGAYEQYF; DNA: TGTGCCAGCAGTGACCCGACAGGGGCGTACGAGCAGTACTTC; J: TRBJ2-7; size: once; D: TRBD1; V: TRBV25-1
CDR3: CASSRALGEGLNEQYF; DNA: TGTGCCAGCAGCCGCGCCTTGGGGGAGGGCCTCAACGAGCAGTACTTC; J: TRBJ2-7; size: once; D: TRBD2; V: TRBV7-2
CDR3: CASSFQGVGSNTEAFF; DNA: TGTGCCAGCAGTTTCCAGGGTGTTGGATCAAACACTGAAGCTTTCTTT; J: TRBJ1-1; size: -; D: -; V: TRBV6-6
CDR3: CASSLGDRGSTEQFF; DNA: TGTGCCAGCAGTCTTGGGGACAGGGGGTCCACTGAGCAGTTCTTC; J: TRBJ2-1; size: -; D: TRBD1; V: TRBV28
CDR3: CASSQSGLGETQYF; DNA: TGTGCCAGCAGCCAATCGGGTCTCGGAGAGACCCAGTACTTC; J: TRBJ2-5; size: once; D: -; V: TRBV4-2
CDR3: CASSRPGQGIREQYF; DNA: TGTGCCAGCAGCCGTCCGGGACAGGGGATTCGCGAGCAGTACTTC; J: TRBJ2-7; size: -; D: TRBD1; V: TRBV5-5
CDR3: CATSHNPMGGEEYF; DNA: TGTGCCACCAGCCACAACCCCATGGGGGGCGAGGAGTACTTC; J: TRBJ2-7; size: -; D: -; V: TRBV15
CDR3: CASSARTGALHEAFF; DNA: TGTGCCAGCAGCGCTCGGACAGGGGCCCTACATGAAGCTTTCTTT; J: TRBJ1-1; size: -; D: TRBD1; V: TRBV14
CDR3: CSVAGNTQYF; DNA: TGCAGCGTCGCCGGAAATACGCAGTATTTT; J: TRBJ2-3; size: -; D: -; V: TRBV29-1
CDR3: CASSGAPGKKKISYEQYF; DNA: TGTGCCAGCAGCGGGGCCCCGGGGAAGAAGAAAATATCCTACGAGCAGTACTTC; J: TRBJ2-7; size: -; D: -; V: TRBV14
CDR3: CASSSGTHYGYTF; DNA: TGTGCCAGCAGCTCCGGGACTCACTATGGCTACACCTTC; J: TRBJ1-2; size: few; D: -; V: TRBV14
CDR3: CASSPNPGAGANVLTF; DNA: TGTGCCAGCAGCCCAAACCCGGGGGCTGGGGCCAACGTCCTGACTTTC; J: TRBJ2-6; size: -; D: -; V: TRBV11-2
CDR3: CASSFRSLNTEAFF; DNA: TGTGCCAGCAGCTTTAGATCCCTGAACACTGAAGCTTTCTTT; J: TRBJ1-1; size: -; D: -; V: TRBV5-4
CDR3: CASSLNQGGWADTQYF; DNA: TGTGCCAGCAGCTTAAACCAAGGAGGGTGGGCAGATACGCAGTATTTT; J: TRBJ2-3; size: -; D: -; V: TRBV7-8
CDR3: CASSGASGRVEQFF; DNA: TGTGCCAGCTCGGGGGCTAGCGGGAGGGTTGAGCAGTTCTTC; J: TRBJ2-1; size: once; D: TRBD2; V: TRBV6-1
CDR3: CASSSLQVKETQYF; DNA: TGCGCCAGCAGCTCCTTACAGGTGAAAGAGACCCAGTACTTC; J: TRBJ2-5; size: once; D: -; V: TRBV5-1
CDR3: CASRERGRQETQYF; DNA: TGTGCCAGTCGCGAGAGGGGACGACAAGAGACCCAGTACTTC; J: TRBJ2-5; size: -; D: -; V: TRBV28
CDR3: CASSLGPGGKNIQYF; DNA: TGTGCCAGCAGTTTGGGACCTGGGGGCAAAAACATTCAGTACTTC; J: TRBJ2-4; size: -; D: -; V: TRBV6-5
CDR3: CSAGHRDGYTF; DNA: TGCAGTGCTGGACACAGGGACGGCTACACCTTC; J: TRBJ1-2; size: -; D: -; V: TRBV20-1
CDR3: CASRTNRLAKNIQYF; DNA: TGTGCCAGCAGGACAAACAGGCTAGCCAAAAACATTCAGTACTTC; J: TRBJ2-4; size: -; D: -; V: TRBV28
CDR3: CASRATRDTVLGTQYF; DNA: TGTGCCAGCAGGGCGACCCGGGACACAGTCCTCGGTACGCAGTATTTT; J: TRBJ2-3; size: once; D: -; V: TRBV27
CDR3: CASSAVYRQHPGNTIYF; DNA: TGTGCCAGCAGCGCGGTATACAGACAACATCCTGGAAACACCATATATTTT; J: TRBJ1-3; size: -; D: -; V: TRBV7-6
CDR3: CASSIILGNYEQYF; DNA: TGTGCCAGTAGTATCATCTTAGGAAACTACGAGCAGTACTTC; J: TRBJ2-7; size: once; D: -; V: TRBV19
CDR3: CASSSGLAGGGNTDTQYF; DNA: TGTGCCAGCAGCTCGGGACTAGCGGGCGGGGGGAACACAGATACGCAGTATTTT; J: TRBJ2-3; size: once; D: TRBD2; V: TRBV9
CDR3: CASSLGGPQPQHF; DNA: TGTGCCAGCAGTTTGGGGGGTCCTCAGCCCCAGCATTTT; J: TRBJ1-5; size: -; D: -; V: TRBV27